Shown below are 9 T cell receptor beta chains from a single sample sequenced in a study of human T cells and chemical hapten exposure. Described time point: patch test 1, 2 weeks after DPC sensitization. Stated treatment: therapeutic diphenylcyclopropenone sensitization with weekly scalp DPC. One entry per CDR3 protein results from TCRdb running MiXCR on the RACE reads. The sample records roughly 380,000 distinct CDR3 sequences, more than 4.5% being singletons. This sample comprised whole blood, obtained in connection with sensitization to the hapten diphenylcyclopropenone (DPC). The receptors originated from a woman in her 50s with alopecia areata. Some clones in this sample may be carry-over from other donors' samples.

This clonotype was seen ten or more times. The gene calls are TRBV2 and TRBJ1-5; 7 nucleotides agree with TRBD1. The germline gives CDR1 SNHLY, CDR2 FYNNEI. The CDR3 loop spans 14 amino acids. The V gene end was trimmed by 4 bases and the J gene end by 6 bases; junction bases not matched to a gene: 6. The CDR3, as DNA: TGTGCCAGCAGTGCGACAGGGTCCCCTCAGCCCCAGCATTTT. Protein sequence: CASSATGSPQPQHF.

There are many counts of this clonotype. The chain employs TRBV6-6 and TRBJ1-2; D might be TRBD1 (5 bases). Germline V gene sequence: CDR1 MNHNY, CDR2 SVGAGI (reference sequence). This CDR3 is built from 14 residues. V lost 1 base and J lost 4, with 10 bases in between. CDR3 bases: TGTGCCAGCAGTTACTACGGAACAGGCTATGGCTACACCTTC. Its protein product is CASSYYGTGYGYTF.

The table lists this clonotype with many counts. The V call is TRBV9, the J call TRBJ2-1, with a possible D match to TRBD2 (7 bases). Trimming removed 7 bases from V and 0 bases from J, with 14 bases in between. The germline CDR1 and CDR2 sequences are SGDLS and YYNGEE. This CDR3 comprises 15 residues. The CDR3 nucleotides read TGTGCCAGCCGGGGGGCGGGAGACTCCTACAATGAGCAGTTCTTC. Protein sequence: CASRGAGDSYNEQFF.

This clonotype came up many times. The V call is TRBV27, the J call TRBJ1-1; tentative D call: TRBD1 (6 bases). Germline CDR1 and CDR2: MNHEY and SMNVEV (reference sequence). V lost 2 bases to trimming and J lost 6 bases, with 13 bases between them. The CDR3 covers 14 residues. CDR3 sequence: CASSLQGKLPEAFF. The DNA of the CDR3 is TGTGCCAGCAGTTTACAGGGGAAGTTGCCTGAAGCTTTCTTT.

V and J are TRBV20-1 and TRBJ2-3; TRBD1 matches at 7 bases. The CDR3 loop spans 15 amino acids. Germline V lookup: CDR1 DFQATT, CDR2 SNEGSKA (reference sequence). Trimming took 1 base from V and 2 from J; bases not matched to a gene: 6. This chain's CDR3 is CSARAPTGNTDTQYF. CDR3 sequence (DNA): TGCAGTGCTAGAGCCCCGACAGGGAACACAGATACGCAGTATTTT.

This clonotype showed up many times. The rearrangement joins TRBV7-9 to TRBJ1-4; TRBD1 is a possible D gene (6 bases). Trimming removed 6 bases at V and 2 bases at J, with 16 bases between. The CDR3 is made up of 16 amino acids. Germline V gene lookup returns CDR1 SEHNR and CDR2 FQNEAQ (reference sequence). The CDR3 region is CASRPGHRLTNEKLFF. The CDR3 DNA reads TGTGCCAGCAGACCGGGACACCGATTGACTAATGAAAAACTGTTTTTT.

This clonotype was recorded a few times. The genes are TRBV3-1 and TRBJ2-7; 7 nucleotides match TRBD1. This CDR3 is 15 amino acids long. The germline CDR1 and CDR2 sequences are LGHDT and YNNKEL (reference sequence). The J segment lost 2 bases and the V segment lost 5 bases, leaving 9 bases of the junction unmatched. The CDR3 DNA is TGTGCCAGCAGCGCACAGACAGGGCCCCCCTACGAGCAGTACTTC. This translates into CASSAQTGPPYEQYF.

This clonotype was seen repeatedly, ten times or more. The chain uses TRBV20-1 and TRBJ2-7; 10 bases align to TRBD1. Trimming took 4 bases from V and 5 from J; bases not matched to a gene: 5. CDR3 length equals 13 residues. Germline-derived CDR1 and CDR2 are DFQATT and SNEGSKA (reference sequence). In DNA form, the CDR3 reads TGCAGTGCTACCCGGGACAGGGGTAACGAGCAGTACTTC. The encoded protein is CSATRDRGNEQYF.

V gene TRBV28 combines with J gene TRBJ1-4; 7 nucleotides align to TRBD1. CDR3 length equals 16 residues. Germline lookup yields CDR1 MDHEN and CDR2 SYDVKM. Trimming took 5 bases from V and 7 from J; bases not matched to a gene: 13. The DNA of the CDR3 is TGTGCCAGCAGTACGTCCAAACAGGGGCTCCGTGAAAAACTGTTTTTT. Protein: CASSTSKQGLREKLFF.